This note documents a single T cell receptor (beta chain) sequence. Repertoires were generated with immunoSEQ multiplex PCR, while TCRdb's copy carries only in-frame clones and drops some. The sample contains approximately 210,000 clones, around 85% of which appear only once. This sample was taken from a study of blood T cell repertoires in COVID-19. About the research overall: Italy, Spain and the United States were the sources of the convalescent and acute COVID-19 samples. The analysed material was cDNA or gDNA that came from T cells, B-cell-depleted T cells, or PBMCs.

The CDR3 has 13 amino acids. Between the trimmed V and J ends, which lost 2 bases and 1 base, there was a span of 5 bases. CDR1 and CDR2 (germline): SGHTA, FQGNSA. The sequenced sample consisted of peripheral blood. The gene calls are TRBV7-2 and TRBJ1-1; D unresolved. This TCR derives from a woman in her 70s with acute or convalescent COVID-19. CDR3 protein: CASSLRQNTEAFF. The DNA of the CDR3 is TGTGCCAGCAGCTTACGACAGAACACTGAAGCTTTCTTT.